The entry that follows covers one T cell receptor (beta chain) sequence. This receptor's antigen is unknown. Per-base qualities were not stored, and no clone one base away is much larger. The immunoSEQ Assay, a bias-controlled multiplex PCR, was used to amplify TCRbeta CDR3 regions from genomic DNA. Processing in the source paper ran as follows. Nucleated cell counts per sample were estimated from amplification of reference gene primers within the assay. To quantify the absolute abundance of each unique TCRbeta CDR3 rearrangement, sequence reads were collapsed and filtered. Productive Simpson clonality was computed per sample as the square root of Simpson's diversity index over productive rearrangements. In its TCRdb copy, this immuneACCESS table keeps in-frame sequences only and misses some clones. Where compared with another copy, unresolved V genes explain less than half of these, and the others have no known cause. That table gives V, J and clone size, and the DNA gave D and trimming. Present in this sample are roughly 55,000 clones, 78% of which were seen just once. 14% to 15% of the sample rests with the top ten.

The sample belongs to a study of blood T cell repertoires in COVID-19 (TCRdb year 2020). Notes on the research overall: Samples covering the acute and convalescent phases of COVID-19 were provided by collaborators in the United States, Italy and Spain. The material from the prospective study consisted of cDNA or gDNA derived from T cells, B-cell-depleted T cells, or PBMCs. Deeply sampled blood TCRbeta repertoires from subjects exposed to, actively infected with, or recovered from COVID-19 were included in the dataset. The repertoires were released in a freely available public database meant as a resource for research on the immune response to SARS-CoV-2. Samples came from the ongoing ImmuneRACE study (first 160 participants) plus 1,254 subjects from 6 global collaborators. A de-identified subject ID, COVID-19 status, age in years and sex were almost always included in the sample metadata. Where available, HLA class I and class II types were taken from metadata supplied by the sample provider and were not determined by assay-based typing.

Broader findings and caveats from the paper: The quantity of clinical and demographic metadata differed by source and by participant and was supplied without curation.

Whole blood was collected in K2EDTA tubes by collaborating institutions according to the institutions' own protocols. Collaborator samples were shipped for TCRbeta analysis as frozen whole blood, isolated PBMCs, or DNA extracted from either sample type. The germline V gene provides CDR1 KGHDR and CDR2 SFDVKD. The V end loses 3 bases and the J end loses 0 bases, and a stretch of 13 bases separates them. The CDR3 holds 16 amino acids from the cysteine to the phenylalanine. The DNA shown is the 48-base CDR3, in frame from base 1. The chain employs TRBV24-1 and TRBJ2-5, with the identity of the D gene unclear. This TCR derives from a human donor with active or convalescent COVID-19. The donor label of this sample is uncertain. Material: peripheral blood. The bases are TGTGCCACCAGTGATGGCCCATGGAGAAACCAAGAGACCCAGTACTTC. Its protein product is CATSDGPWRNQETQYF.